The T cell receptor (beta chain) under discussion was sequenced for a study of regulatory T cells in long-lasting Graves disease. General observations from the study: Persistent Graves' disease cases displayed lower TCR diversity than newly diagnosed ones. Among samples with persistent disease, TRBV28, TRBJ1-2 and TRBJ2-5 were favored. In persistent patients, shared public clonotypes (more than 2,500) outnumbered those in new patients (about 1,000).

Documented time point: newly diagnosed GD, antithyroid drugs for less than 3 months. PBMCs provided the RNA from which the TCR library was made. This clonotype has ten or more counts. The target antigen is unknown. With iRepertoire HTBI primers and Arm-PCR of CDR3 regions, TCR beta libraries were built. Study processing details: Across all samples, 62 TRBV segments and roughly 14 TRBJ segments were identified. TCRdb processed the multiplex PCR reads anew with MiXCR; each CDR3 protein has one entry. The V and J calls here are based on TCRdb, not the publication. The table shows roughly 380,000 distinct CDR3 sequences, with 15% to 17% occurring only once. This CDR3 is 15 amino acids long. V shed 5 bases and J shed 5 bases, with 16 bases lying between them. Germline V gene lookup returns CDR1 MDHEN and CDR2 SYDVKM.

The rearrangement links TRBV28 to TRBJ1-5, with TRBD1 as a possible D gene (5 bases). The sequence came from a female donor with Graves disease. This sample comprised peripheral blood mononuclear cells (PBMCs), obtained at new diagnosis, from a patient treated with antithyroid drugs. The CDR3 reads CASSPAGGGYQPQHF. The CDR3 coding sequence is TGTGCCAGCAGTCCGGCGGGGGGAGGGTATCAGCCCCAGCATTTT.